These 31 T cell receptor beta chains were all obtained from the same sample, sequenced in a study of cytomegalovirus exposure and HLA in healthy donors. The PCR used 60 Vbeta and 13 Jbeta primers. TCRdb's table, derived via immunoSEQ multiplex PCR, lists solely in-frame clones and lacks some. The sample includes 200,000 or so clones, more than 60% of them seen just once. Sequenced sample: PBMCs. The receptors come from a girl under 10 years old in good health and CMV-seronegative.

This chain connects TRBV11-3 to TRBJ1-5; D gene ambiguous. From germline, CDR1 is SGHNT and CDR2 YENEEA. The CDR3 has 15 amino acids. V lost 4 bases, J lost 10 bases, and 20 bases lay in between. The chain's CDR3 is CASSSYRPRRHPQHF. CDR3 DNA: TGTGCCAGCAGCTCTTACCGACCGAGGCGTCACCCCCAGCATTTT.

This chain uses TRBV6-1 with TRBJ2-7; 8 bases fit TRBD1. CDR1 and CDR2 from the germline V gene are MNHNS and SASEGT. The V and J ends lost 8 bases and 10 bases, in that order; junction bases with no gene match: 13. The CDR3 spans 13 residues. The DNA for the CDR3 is TGTGCCAGCGGACCCGACAGGGGTATTGGCCAGTACTTC. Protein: CASGPDRGIGQYF.

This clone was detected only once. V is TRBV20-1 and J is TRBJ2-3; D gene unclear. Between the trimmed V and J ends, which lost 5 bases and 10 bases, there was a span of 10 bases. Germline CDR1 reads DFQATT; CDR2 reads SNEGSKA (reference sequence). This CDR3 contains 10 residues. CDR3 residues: CSALDGSQYF. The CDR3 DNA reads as TGCAGTGCTCTAGATGGCTCGCAGTATTTT.

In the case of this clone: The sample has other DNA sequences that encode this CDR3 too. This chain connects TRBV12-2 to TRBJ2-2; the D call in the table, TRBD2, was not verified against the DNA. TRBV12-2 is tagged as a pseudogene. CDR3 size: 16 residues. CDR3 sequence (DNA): TGTGCAAGTCGCCGAAGCCGGGACTCGAACACCGGAGAGCTGTTTTTT. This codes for CASRRSRDSNTGELFF.

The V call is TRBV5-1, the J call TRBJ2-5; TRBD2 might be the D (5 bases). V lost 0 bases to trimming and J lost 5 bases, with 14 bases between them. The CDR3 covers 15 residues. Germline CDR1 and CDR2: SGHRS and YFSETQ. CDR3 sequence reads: CASSLGPPRGETQYF. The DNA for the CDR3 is TGCGCCAGCAGCTTGGGGCCTCCTCGAGGGGAGACCCAGTACTTC.

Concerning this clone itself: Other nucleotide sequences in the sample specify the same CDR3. CDR3 nucleotides: TGTGCCAGCAGCCAACACGCGGGGCTCATGACAGACACCATATATTTT. Amino acid sequence: CASSQHAGLMTDTIYF. The chain has TRBV14 and TRBJ1-3, with D maybe TRBD1 (5 bases). This CDR3 is 16 amino acids long. CDR1 and CDR2 (germline): SGHDN, FVKESK. Trimming stripped 2 bases from V and 8 bases from J, with 19 bases between.

The CDR3, as DNA: TGTGCCAGCCGCCGGGACAGGGAATTCGCTGAAGCTTTCTTT. This gives the protein CASRRDREFAEAFF. The chain links TRBV25-1 to TRBJ1-1; 9 bases fit TRBD1. The CDR3 is 14 amino acids. Germline assignment: CDR1 MGHDK and CDR2 SYGVNS. V shed 8 bases, J shed 6 bases, and the junction held 10 bases outside the gene matches. The full variable domain, rest sourced from reference TRBV25-1 and TRBJ1-1, is EADIYQTPRYLVIGTGKKITLECSQTMGHDKMYWYQQDPGMELHLIHYSYGVNSTEKGDLSSESTVSRIRTEHFPLTLESARPSHTSQYLCASRRDREFAEAFFGQGTRLTVV.

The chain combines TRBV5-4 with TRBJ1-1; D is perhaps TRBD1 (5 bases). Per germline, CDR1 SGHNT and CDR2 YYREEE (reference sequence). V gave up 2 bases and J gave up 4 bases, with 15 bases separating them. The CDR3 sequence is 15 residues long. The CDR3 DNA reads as TGTGCCAGCAGCTTTGAACGGGGGTATGCCACTGAAGCTTTCTTT. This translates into CASSFERGYATEAFF.

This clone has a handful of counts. CDR3 loop: CASSGSYESSYNEQFF. CDR3 DNA: TGTGCCAGCAGCGGGTCCTATGAGAGCTCCTACAATGAGCAGTTCTTC. V gene TRBV9 combines with J gene TRBJ2-1, with D hard to call. With 3 bases removed from V and 0 bases from J, the gap between germline ends came to 13 bases. The CDR3 runs to 16 residues. Germline CDR1 SGDLS, CDR2 YYNGEE.

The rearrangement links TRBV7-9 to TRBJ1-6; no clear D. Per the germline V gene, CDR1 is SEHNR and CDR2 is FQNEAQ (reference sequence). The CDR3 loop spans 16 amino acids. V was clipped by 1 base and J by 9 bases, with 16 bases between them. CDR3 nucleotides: TGTGCCAGCAGCTTAGACTACCCTAGAATGGGTTCACCCCTCCACTTT. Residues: CASSLDYPRMGSPLHF.

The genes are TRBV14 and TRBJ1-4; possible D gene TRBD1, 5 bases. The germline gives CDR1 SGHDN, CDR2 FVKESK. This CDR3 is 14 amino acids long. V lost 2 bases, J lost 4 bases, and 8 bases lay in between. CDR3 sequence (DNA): TGTGCCAGCAGCCAACAGGGAGGTAATGAAAAACTGTTTTTT. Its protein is CASSQQGGNEKLFF.

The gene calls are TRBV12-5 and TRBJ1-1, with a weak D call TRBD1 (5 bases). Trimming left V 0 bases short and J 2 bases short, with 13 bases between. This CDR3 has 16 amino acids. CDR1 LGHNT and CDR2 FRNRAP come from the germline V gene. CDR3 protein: CASGLVSRTLNTEAFF. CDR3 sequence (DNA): TGTGCTAGTGGTTTGGTTTCCAGGACACTCAACACTGAAGCTTTCTTT.

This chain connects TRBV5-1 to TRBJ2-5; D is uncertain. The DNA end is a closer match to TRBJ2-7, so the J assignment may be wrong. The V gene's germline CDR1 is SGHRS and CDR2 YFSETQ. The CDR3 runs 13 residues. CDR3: CASRYDSSYEQYF. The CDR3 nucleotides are TGCGCCAGTCGCTATGATAGCTCCTACGAGCAGTACTTC.

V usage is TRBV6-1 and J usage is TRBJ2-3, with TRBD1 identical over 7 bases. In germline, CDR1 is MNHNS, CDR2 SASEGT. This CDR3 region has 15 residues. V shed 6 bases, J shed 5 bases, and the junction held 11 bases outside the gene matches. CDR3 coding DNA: TGTGCCAGCAGAGTGGGACAGTCGCTAAAAGATACGCAGTATTTT. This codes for CASRVGQSLKDTQYF.

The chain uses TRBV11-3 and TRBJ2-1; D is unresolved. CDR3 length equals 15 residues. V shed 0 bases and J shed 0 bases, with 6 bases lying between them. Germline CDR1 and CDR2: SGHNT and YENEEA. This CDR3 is CASSLESSSYNEQFF. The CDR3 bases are TGTGCCAGCAGCTTAGAGTCCAGCTCCTACAATGAGCAGTTCTTC.

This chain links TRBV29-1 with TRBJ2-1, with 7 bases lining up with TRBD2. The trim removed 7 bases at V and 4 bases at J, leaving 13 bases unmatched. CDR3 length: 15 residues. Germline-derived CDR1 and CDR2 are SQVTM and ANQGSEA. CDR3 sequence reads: CSADWRLAAYNEQFF. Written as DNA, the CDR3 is TGCAGCGCGGATTGGCGGCTAGCGGCTTACAATGAGCAGTTCTTC.

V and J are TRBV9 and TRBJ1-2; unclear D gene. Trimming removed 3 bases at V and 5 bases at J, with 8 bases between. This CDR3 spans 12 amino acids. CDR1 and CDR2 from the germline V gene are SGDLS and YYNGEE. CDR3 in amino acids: CASSGSRYGYTF. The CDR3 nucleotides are TGTGCCAGCAGCGGTTCCAGATATGGCTACACCTTC.

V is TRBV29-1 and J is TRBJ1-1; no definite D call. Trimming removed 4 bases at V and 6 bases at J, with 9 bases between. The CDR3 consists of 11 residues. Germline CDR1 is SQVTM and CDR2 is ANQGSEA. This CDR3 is CSVVLASEAFF. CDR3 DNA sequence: TGCAGCGTTGTTCTAGCATCTGAAGCTTTCTTT.

The CDR3 DNA reads TGTGCCAGCAGTGAAGTGCAGCCAGGGGATTATGGCTACACCTTC. Translation gives CASSEVQPGDYGYTF. This sequence joins TRBV6-1 and TRBJ1-2; D may be TRBD1 (6 bases). Looked up from germline, CDR1 is MNHNS and CDR2 is SASEGT. The CDR3 is made up of 15 amino acids. V shed 1 base and J shed 5 bases, with 14 bases lying between them.

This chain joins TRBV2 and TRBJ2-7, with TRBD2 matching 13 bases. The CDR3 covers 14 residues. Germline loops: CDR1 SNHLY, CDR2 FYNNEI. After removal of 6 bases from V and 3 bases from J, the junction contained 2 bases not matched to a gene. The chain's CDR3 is CASRGLAGNYEQYF. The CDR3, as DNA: TGTGCCAGCAGGGGACTAGCGGGGAACTACGAGCAGTACTTC.

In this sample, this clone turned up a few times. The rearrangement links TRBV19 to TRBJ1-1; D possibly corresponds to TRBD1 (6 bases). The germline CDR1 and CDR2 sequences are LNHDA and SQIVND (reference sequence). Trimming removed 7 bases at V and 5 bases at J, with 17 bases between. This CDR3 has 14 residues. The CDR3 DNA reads TGTGCCAGTAACCCAAGGCAGGGGCTGACTGAAGCTTTCTTT. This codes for CASNPRQGLTEAFF.

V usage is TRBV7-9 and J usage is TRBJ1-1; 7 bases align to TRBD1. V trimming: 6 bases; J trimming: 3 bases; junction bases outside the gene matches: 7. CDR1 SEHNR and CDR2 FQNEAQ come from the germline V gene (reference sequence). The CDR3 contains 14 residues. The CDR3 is CASRHRGGDTEAFF. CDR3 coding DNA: TGTGCCAGCAGGCACAGGGGAGGAGACACTGAAGCTTTCTTT.

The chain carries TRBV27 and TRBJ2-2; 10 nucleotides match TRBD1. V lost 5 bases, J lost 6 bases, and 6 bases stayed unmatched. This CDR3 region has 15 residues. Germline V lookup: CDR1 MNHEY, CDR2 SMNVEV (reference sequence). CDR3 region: CASSPTGQGAGELFF. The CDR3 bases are TGTGCCAGCAGTCCAACCGGACAGGGGGCCGGGGAGCTGTTTTTT.

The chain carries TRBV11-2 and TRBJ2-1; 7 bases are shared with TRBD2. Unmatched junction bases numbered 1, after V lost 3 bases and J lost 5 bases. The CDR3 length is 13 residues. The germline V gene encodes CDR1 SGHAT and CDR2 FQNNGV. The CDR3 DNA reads TGTGCCAGCAGCTTCGGGACTAACAATGAGCAGTTCTTC. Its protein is CASSFGTNNEQFF.

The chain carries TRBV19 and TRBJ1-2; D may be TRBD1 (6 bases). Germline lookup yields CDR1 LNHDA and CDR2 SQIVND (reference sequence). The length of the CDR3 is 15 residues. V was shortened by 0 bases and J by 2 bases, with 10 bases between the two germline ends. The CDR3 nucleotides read TGTGCCAGTAGTATAGAACCACAGGGCAACTATGGCTACACCTTC. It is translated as CASSIEPQGNYGYTF.

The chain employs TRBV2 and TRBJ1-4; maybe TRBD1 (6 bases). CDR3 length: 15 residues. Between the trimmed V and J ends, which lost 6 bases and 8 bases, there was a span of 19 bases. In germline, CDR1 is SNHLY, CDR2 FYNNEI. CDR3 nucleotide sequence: TGTGCCAGCAGCAGGGAAAAGACAGGTAGCGAAAAACTGTTTTTT. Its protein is CASSREKTGSEKLFF.

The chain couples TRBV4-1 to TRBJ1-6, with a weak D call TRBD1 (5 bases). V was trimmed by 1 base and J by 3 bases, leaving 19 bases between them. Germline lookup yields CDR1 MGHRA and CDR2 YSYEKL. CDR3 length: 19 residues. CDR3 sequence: CASSQVPSSPGLYNSPLHF. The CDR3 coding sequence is TGCGCCAGCAGCCAAGTCCCAAGTTCCCCGGGACTCTATAATTCACCCCTCCACTTT.

The CDR3 loop reads CAWSDDLLHDYEQYF. DNA of the CDR3: TGTGCCTGGAGTGATGATCTACTCCACGACTACGAGCAGTACTTC. This chain links TRBV30 with TRBJ2-7; D gene ambiguous. Germline lookup yields CDR1 GTSNPN and CDR2 SVGIG (reference sequence). The germline V and J ends were trimmed by 1 base and 3 bases, with 16 bases remaining between them. The CDR3 runs to 15 residues.

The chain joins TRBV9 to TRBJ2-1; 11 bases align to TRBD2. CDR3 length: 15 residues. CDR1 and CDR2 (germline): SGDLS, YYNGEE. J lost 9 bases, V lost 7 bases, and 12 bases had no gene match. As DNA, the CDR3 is TGTGCCAGCGGGCAGACTAGCGGGATTCTTACTGAGCAGTTCTTC. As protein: CASGQTSGILTEQFF. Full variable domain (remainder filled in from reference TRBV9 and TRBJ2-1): DSGVTQTPKHLITATGQRVTLRCSPRSGDLSVYWYQQSLDQGLQFLIQYYNGEERAKGNILERFSAQQFPDLHSELNLSSLELGDSALYFCASGQTSGILTEQFFGPGTRLTVL.

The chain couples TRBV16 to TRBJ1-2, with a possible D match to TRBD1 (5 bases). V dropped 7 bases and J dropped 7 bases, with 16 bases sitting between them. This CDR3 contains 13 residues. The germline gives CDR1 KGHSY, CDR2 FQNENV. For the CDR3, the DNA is TGTGCCAGCATCCGGGCGGGGGAACGTGGCTACACCTTC. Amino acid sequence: CASIRAGERGYTF. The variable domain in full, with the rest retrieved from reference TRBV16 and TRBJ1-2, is GEEVAQTPKHLVRGEGQKAKLYCAPIKGHSYVFWYQQVLKNEFKFLISFQNENVFDETGMPKERFSAKCLPNSPCSLEIQATKLEDSAVYFCASIRAGERGYTFGSGTRLTVV.

The CDR3 sequence: CASSPRRQADQPQHF. The CDR3 DNA reads as TGTGCCAGCTCACCACGAAGACAGGCTGATCAGCCCCAGCATTTT. The V gene is TRBV18, the J gene TRBJ1-5; tentative D call: TRBD1 (6 bases). V dropped 1 base and J dropped 5 bases, with 12 bases sitting between them. CDR3 length equals 15 residues. CDR1 and CDR2 from the germline V gene are KGHSH and LQKENI.